This TCR beta chain was profiled in a study of blood T cells in healthy people across ages. It was with a sample-barcoded 5' primer and a J-beta primer mix that a second PCR of roughly 7 to 12 cycles was run. TCRdb called the 5' RACE reads again in MiXCR, with one record for every CDR3 protein. The repertoire consists of approximately 850,000 distinct CDR3 sequences, with approximately 44% occurring once and the leading ten covering about 19%. CDR3 length equals 17 residues. V dropped 3 bases and J dropped 3; count of bases not matched to a gene: 6. CDR1 is SGHTA and CDR2 is FQGNSA in the germline V gene.

The clonotype was recovered from a man in his sixties in good health. Sequenced material: blood. The V call is TRBV7-2, the J call TRBJ2-7, with TRBD2 matching over 15 bases. This chain's CDR3 is CASSFWTSGGAVYEQYF. The DNA for the CDR3 is TGTGCCAGCAGCTTTTGGACTAGCGGGGGGGCTGTCTACGAGCAGTACTTC.